Below are 25 T cell receptor beta chains sequenced from a single sample in a study of technical replicates of blood from a handful of donors. Using immunoSEQ multiplex PCR, the repertoire was profiled, and TCRdb retains in-frame clones only, with some absent. This sample has just over 95,000 clones, with approximately 95% found just once. The sample consisted of T cells isolated from PBMCs. All receptors derive from a human donor in good health.

This clone has only one observation. The chain uses TRBV6-5 and TRBJ1-3; TRBD1 is a possible D gene (5 bases). V was clipped by 0 bases and J by 5 bases, with 14 bases between them. This CDR3 comprises 16 residues. Germline V gives CDR1 MNHEY, CDR2 SVGAGI. In DNA, the CDR3 is TGTGCCAGCAGTTACTCGCGGGGTTGGGGGAGAAACACCATATATTTT. It encodes CASSYSRGWGRNTIYF.

This clone was seen only once. This chain connects TRBV25-1 to TRBJ2-2; TRBD1 is a possible D gene (5 bases). The CDR3 loop spans 16 amino acids. The V end was cut by 4 bases, the J end by 5 bases, with 17 bases between. The germline V gene has CDR1 MGHDK and CDR2 SYGVNS. The DNA for the CDR3 is TGTGCCAGCAGTGGATACCGTCAGGGTTTAACCGGGGAGCTGTTTTTT. It encodes CASSGYRQGLTGELFF.

V and J are TRBV27 and TRBJ2-1; no reliable D call. Trimming pared 6 bases from V and 5 bases from J, leaving 14 bases between. Germline V gene data show CDR1 as MNHEY and CDR2 as SMNVEV (reference sequence). CDR3 length equals 14 residues. In DNA, the CDR3 is TGTGCCAGCAGCCTCCGCTTAGTCAACAATGAGCAGTTCTTC. Translated: CASSLRLVNNEQFF.

DNA for the CDR3: TGCGCCAGCAGCCCGGGAGCAGCTGGGGACGAGCAGTACTTC. This translates into CASSPGAAGDEQYF. This rearrangement joins TRBV4-1 to TRBJ2-7; possible D gene TRBD2, 6 bases. The germline V gene encodes CDR1 MGHRA and CDR2 YSYEKL. V was clipped by 4 bases and J by 5 bases, with 15 bases between them. The length of the CDR3 is 14 residues.

This clone has just a few counts. The chain couples TRBV10-3 to TRBJ1-1; D remains ambiguous. This CDR3 is built from 13 residues. Germline-derived CDR1 and CDR2 are ENHRY and SYGVKD. V lost 8 bases, J lost 3 bases, and 13 bases lay in between. The CDR3 bases are TGTGCCATCGCGGCCCGTCAAGACACTGAAGCTTTCTTT. It specifies CAIAARQDTEAFF.

J is TRBJ2-3 and V is TRBV19; 7 bases are a match to TRBD2. V lost 1 base to trimming and J lost 4 bases; unmatched junction nucleotides: 5. This CDR3 spans 15 amino acids. Per the germline V gene, CDR1 is LNHDA and CDR2 is SQIVND (reference sequence). The CDR3 region has the DNA TGTGCCAGTAGTATAGCGGGGGGACTGGCAGATACGCAGTATTTT. Translation gives CASSIAGGLADTQYF.

J is TRBJ2-7 and V is TRBV6-6; TRBD2 aligns across 10 bases. J was trimmed by 6 bases and V by 10 bases; bases with no gene match: 12. This CDR3 contains 14 residues. Germline V gives CDR1 MNHNY, CDR2 SVGAGI (reference sequence). Written as DNA, the CDR3 is TGTGCCACCCTAGCGGGAGAGGGATGGGGCGAGCAGTACTTC. Protein product: CATLAGEGWGEQYF.

The gene calls are TRBV4-2 and TRBJ2-5; a weak D match, TRBD2 (6 bases). CDR1 LGHNA and CDR2 YNFKEQ come from the germline V gene. The length of the CDR3 is 14 residues. V was clipped by 1 base and J by 3 bases, with 9 bases between them. The CDR3, as DNA: TGTGCCAGCAGCCAAGTTGGCGGGAAAGAGACCCAGTACTTC. Protein: CASSQVGGKETQYF.

The chain employs TRBV4-1 and TRBJ2-7, with 9 bases matching TRBD2. After removal of 1 base from V and 3 bases from J, the junction contained 10 bases not matched to a gene. This CDR3 region has 17 residues. Germline CDR1 reads MGHRA; CDR2 reads YSYEKL. The DNA for the CDR3 is TGCGCCAGCAGCCAAGTGCGTCCGAGCGGGAGGTTCTACGAGCAGTACTTC. This codes for CASSQVRPSGRFYEQYF.

A note on this clone: Different DNA sequences within this sample yield the same CDR3. The chain couples TRBV11-2 to TRBJ1-1; TRBD1 agrees at 7 bases. CDR1 SGHAT and CDR2 FQNNGV come from the germline V gene. This CDR3 region has 14 residues. The V and J ends lost 2 bases and 3 bases, in that order; junction bases with no gene match: 3. The CDR3 bases are TGTGCCAGCAGCTTAACAGGGGACCACACTGAAGCTTTCTTT. Translation gives CASSLTGDHTEAFF. The full variable domain, rest sourced from reference TRBV11-2 and TRBJ1-1, is EAGVAQSPRYKIIEKRQSVAFWCNPISGHATLYWYQQILGQGPKLLIQFQNNGVVDDSQLPKDRFSAERLKGVDSTLKIQPAKLEDSAVYLCASSLTGDHTEAFFGQGTRLTVV.

This clone was recorded only once. V gene TRBV28 combines with J gene TRBJ2-7, with D possibly TRBD2 on 5 matching bases. Germline V lookup: CDR1 MDHEN, CDR2 SYDVKM. CDR3 size: 12 residues. Trimming removed 8 bases at V and 3 bases at J, with 11 bases between. The CDR3 spells CASHSVSYEQYF. DNA of the CDR3: TGTGCCAGCCATAGCGTCAGCTACGAGCAGTACTTC.

V and J are TRBV2 and TRBJ2-3; no clear D gene. V lost 5 bases and J 4 bases, leaving 4 bases between the germline ends. CDR1 is SNHLY and CDR2 is FYNNEI in the germline V gene. The CDR3 sequence is 11 residues long. CDR3 sequence reads: CASSTADTQYF. The CDR3 DNA reads as TGTGCCAGCAGTACGGCAGATACGCAGTATTTT.

This rearrangement joins TRBV28 to TRBJ1-1; D gene unclear. The CDR3 runs 15 residues. V shed 3 bases and J shed 5 bases, with 16 bases lying between them. The germline CDR1 and CDR2 sequences are MDHEN and SYDVKM. CDR3 coding DNA: TGTGCCAGCAGTTTTCTGCGCAGAGGAGGTACTGAAGCTTTCTTT. As protein: CASSFLRRGGTEAFF.

V gene TRBV5-4 combines with J gene TRBJ2-1; 11 nucleotides agree with TRBD2. The CDR3 has 15 amino acids. CDR1 is SGHNT, CDR2 YYREEE, per germline (reference sequence). V was clipped by 6 bases and J by 2 bases; unmatched bases: 4. In DNA, the CDR3 is TGTGCCAGCAACTTAGCGGGGGGGGCCTACAATGAGCAGTTCTTC. Translation: CASNLAGGAYNEQFF.

The chain employs TRBV6-1 and TRBJ1-5; D perhaps matches TRBD1 (5 bases). From germline, CDR1 is MNHNS and CDR2 SASEGT. The CDR3 runs 19 residues. Trimming stripped 2 bases from V and 3 bases from J, with 23 bases between. CDR3 sequence (DNA): TGTGCCAGCAGTGAATTCCTGCCAGGCAGGGCCTCTCTCAATCAGCCCCAGCATTTT. Translated: CASSEFLPGRASLNQPQHF.

V usage is TRBV5-4 and J usage is TRBJ2-7; weak D call: TRBD2 (6 bases). The CDR3 has 15 residues. The germline V gene has CDR1 SGHNT and CDR2 YYREEE (reference sequence). V lost 6 bases to trimming and J lost 2 bases, with 18 bases between them. The CDR3 nucleotides read TGTGCCAGCACCAAAAAGGACTACACCGCCTACGAGCAGTACTTC. This encodes CASTKKDYTAYEQYF.

The chain uses TRBV5-1 and TRBJ2-7; 8 bases are a match to TRBD2. The CDR3 contains 15 residues. CDR1 and CDR2 (germline): SGHRS, YFSETQ. V shed 3 bases and J 3 bases; nucleotides not matched to a gene: 8. The DNA of the CDR3 is TGCGCCAGCAGCTCTGGGGGTAGCGGGATCTACGAGCAGTACTTC. Its translation is CASSSGGSGIYEQYF.

The chain is built from TRBV5-1 and TRBJ2-3, with TRBD2 matching 10 bases. Germline CDR1 is SGHRS and CDR2 is YFSETQ. V lost 0 bases to trimming and J lost 5 bases; unmatched junction nucleotides: 15. The CDR3 is made up of 19 amino acids. CDR3 nucleotides: TGCGCCAGCAGCTTGGGGCCTAGCGGGAGAGGACCCTCCGGAGATACGCAGTATTTT. Its protein is CASSLGPSGRGPSGDTQYF.

This clone was observed a single time. The V call is TRBV11-1, the J call TRBJ2-7; the match to TRBD1 covers 8 bases. CDR3 size: 15 residues. J gave up 2 bases and V 1 base, and 4 bases lay outside the gene matches. Germline CDR1 SGHAT, CDR2 FQDESV (reference sequence). CDR3 protein: CASSLVAGGTYEQYF. The CDR3, as DNA: TGTGCCAGCAGCTTAGTTGCAGGGGGCACCTACGAGCAGTACTTC.

V is TRBV5-1 and J is TRBJ1-4, with D perhaps matching TRBD1 (5 bases). Trimming took 1 base from V and 5 from J, leaving 15 bases between them. The length of the CDR3 is 16 residues. Germline CDR1 is SGHRS and CDR2 is YFSETQ. CDR3 sequence (DNA): TGCGCCAGCAGCTTGATTGTGGGAGGGGAAAATGAAAAACTGTTTTTT. The encoded protein is CASSLIVGGENEKLFF.

The genes are TRBV5-1 and TRBJ1-4; a weak D match, TRBD1 (6 bases). CDR1 is SGHRS, CDR2 YFSETQ, per germline. The germline V and J ends were trimmed by 1 base and 0 bases, with 10 bases remaining between them. The CDR3 extends over 16 amino acids. CDR3 loop: CASSLTQGTTNEKLFF. CDR3 in DNA: TGCGCCAGCAGCTTGACGCAGGGGACAACTAATGAAAAACTGTTTTTT.

A note on this clone: At the DNA level, this CDR3 is encoded by other sequences in the same sample as well. The J gene is TRBJ1-5, the V gene TRBV19; the D gene is possibly TRBD1 (5 bases). CDR3 length equals 17 residues. The germline V gene encodes CDR1 LNHDA and CDR2 SQIVND (reference sequence). Trimming stripped 5 bases from V and 0 bases from J, with 17 bases between. In DNA, the CDR3 is TGTGCCAGTAGTCTCAGGGAACAATTTTATAGCAATCAGCCCCAGCATTTT. Translating it yields CASSLREQFYSNQPQHF.

For the CDR3, the DNA is TGTGCCAGCTCCCGCGGACTAGCGGGCCCTTTCACTTACTACGAGCAGTACTTC. Residues: CASSRGLAGPFTYYEQYF. V is TRBV18 and J is TRBJ2-7; 11 bases are shared with TRBD2. CDR3 length: 18 amino acids. From germline, CDR1 is KGHSH and CDR2 LQKENI. Trimming cost V 6 bases and J 3 bases; bases outside gene matches: 16.

The CDR3 here is CASSILAYSYNEQFF. The DNA for the CDR3 is TGCGCCAGCAGCATACTAGCGTACTCCTACAATGAGCAGTTCTTC. The chain couples TRBV4-1 to TRBJ2-1, with 7 nucleotides matching TRBD2. Trimming removed 5 bases from V and 0 bases from J; junction bases left unmatched: 4. The CDR3 runs 15 residues. The germline V gene encodes CDR1 MGHRA and CDR2 YSYEKL.

The chain couples TRBV28 to TRBJ2-2; the D gene is possibly TRBD2 (7 bases). Trimming removed 6 bases at V and 5 bases at J, with 19 bases between. Germline assignment: CDR1 MDHEN and CDR2 SYDVKM. The CDR3 loop spans 16 amino acids. The CDR3 region has the DNA TGTGCCAGCAGAGAGGCGGGGGCAGGGACTACCGGGGAGCTGTTTTTT. Protein sequence: CASREAGAGTTGELFF.